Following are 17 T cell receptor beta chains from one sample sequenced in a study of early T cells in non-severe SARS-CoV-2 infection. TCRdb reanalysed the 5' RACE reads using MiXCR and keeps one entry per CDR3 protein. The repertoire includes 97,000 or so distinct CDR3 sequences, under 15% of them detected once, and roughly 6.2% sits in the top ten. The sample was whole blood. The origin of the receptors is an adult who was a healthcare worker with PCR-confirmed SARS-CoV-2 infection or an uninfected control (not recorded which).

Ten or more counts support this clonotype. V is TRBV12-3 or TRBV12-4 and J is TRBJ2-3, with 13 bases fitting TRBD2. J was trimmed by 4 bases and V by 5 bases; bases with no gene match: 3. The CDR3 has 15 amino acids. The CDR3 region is CASSGLAGVPDTQYF. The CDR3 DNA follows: TGTGCCAGCAGTGGACTAGCGGGGGTTCCAGATACGCAGTATTTT.

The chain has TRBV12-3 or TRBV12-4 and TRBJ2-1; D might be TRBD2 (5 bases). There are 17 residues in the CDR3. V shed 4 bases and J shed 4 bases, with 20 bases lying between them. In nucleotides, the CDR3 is TGTGCCAGCAGTTCTAGGGCTGTAGCGCGACGATACAATGAGCAGTTCTTC. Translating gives CASSSRAVARRYNEQFF.

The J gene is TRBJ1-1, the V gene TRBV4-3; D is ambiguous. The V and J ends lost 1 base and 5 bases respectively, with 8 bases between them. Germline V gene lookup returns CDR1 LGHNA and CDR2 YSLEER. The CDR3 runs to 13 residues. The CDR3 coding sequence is TGCGCCAGCAGCCAAGGCGAACGAACTGAAGCTTTCTTT. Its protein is CASSQGERTEAFF.

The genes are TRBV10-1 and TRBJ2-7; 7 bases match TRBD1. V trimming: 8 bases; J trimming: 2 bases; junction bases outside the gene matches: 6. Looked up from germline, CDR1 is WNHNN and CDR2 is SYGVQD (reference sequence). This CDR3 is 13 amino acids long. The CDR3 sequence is CASSGDRAYEQYF. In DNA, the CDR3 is TGCGCCAGCTCAGGTGACAGGGCCTACGAGCAGTACTTC.

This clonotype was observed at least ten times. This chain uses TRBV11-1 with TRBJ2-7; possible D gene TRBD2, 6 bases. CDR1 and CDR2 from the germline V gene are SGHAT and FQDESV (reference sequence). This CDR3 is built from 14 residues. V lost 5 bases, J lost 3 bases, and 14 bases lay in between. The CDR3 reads CASSPGTVSYEQYF. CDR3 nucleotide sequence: TGTGCCAGCAGCCCTGGGACTGTCAGCTACGAGCAGTACTTC.

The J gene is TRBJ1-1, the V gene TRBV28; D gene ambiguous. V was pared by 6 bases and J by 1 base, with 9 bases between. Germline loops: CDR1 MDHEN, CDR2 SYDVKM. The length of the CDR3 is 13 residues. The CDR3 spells CASRRSWNTEAFF. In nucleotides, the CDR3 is TGTGCCAGCAGGAGGTCCTGGAACACTGAAGCTTTCTTT.

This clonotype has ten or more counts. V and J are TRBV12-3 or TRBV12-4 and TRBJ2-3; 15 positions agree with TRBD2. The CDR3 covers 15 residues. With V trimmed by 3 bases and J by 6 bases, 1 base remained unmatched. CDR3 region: CASSFGLAGGDTQYF. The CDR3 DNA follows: TGTGCCAGCAGTTTTGGACTAGCGGGAGGGGATACGCAGTATTTT.

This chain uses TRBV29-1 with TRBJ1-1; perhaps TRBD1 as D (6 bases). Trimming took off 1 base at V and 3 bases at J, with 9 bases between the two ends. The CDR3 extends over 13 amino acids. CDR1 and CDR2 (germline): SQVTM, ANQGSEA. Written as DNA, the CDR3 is TGCAGCGTTGAAGCAACAGGGTACACTGAAGCTTTCTTT. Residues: CSVEATGYTEAFF.

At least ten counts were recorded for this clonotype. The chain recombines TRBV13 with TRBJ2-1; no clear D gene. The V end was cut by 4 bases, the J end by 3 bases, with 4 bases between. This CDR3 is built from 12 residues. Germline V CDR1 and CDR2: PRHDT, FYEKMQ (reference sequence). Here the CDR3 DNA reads TGTGCCAGCAGCTCGGACTACAATGAGCAGTTCTTC. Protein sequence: CASSSDYNEQFF. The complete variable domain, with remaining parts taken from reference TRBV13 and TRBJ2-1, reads AAGVIQSPRHLIKEKRETATLKCYPIPRHDTVYWYQQGPGQDPQFLISFYEKMQSDKGSIPDRFSAQQFSDYHSELNMSSLELGDSALYFCASSSDYNEQFFGPGTRLTVL.

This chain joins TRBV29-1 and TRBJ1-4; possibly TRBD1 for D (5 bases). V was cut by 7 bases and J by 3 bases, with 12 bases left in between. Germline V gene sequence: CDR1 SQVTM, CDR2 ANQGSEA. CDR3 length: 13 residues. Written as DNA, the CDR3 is TGCAGCGCCCGGGGGATAGCTAATGAAAAACTGTTTTTT. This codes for CSARGIANEKLFF.

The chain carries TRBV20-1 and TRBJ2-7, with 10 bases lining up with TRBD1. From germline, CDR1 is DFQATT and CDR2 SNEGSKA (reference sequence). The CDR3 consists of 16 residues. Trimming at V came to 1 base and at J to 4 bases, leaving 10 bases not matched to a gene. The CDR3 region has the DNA TGCAGTGCTAGAGTACCCCGGGACAGGGGCTATTACGAGCAGTACTTC. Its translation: CSARVPRDRGYYEQYF.

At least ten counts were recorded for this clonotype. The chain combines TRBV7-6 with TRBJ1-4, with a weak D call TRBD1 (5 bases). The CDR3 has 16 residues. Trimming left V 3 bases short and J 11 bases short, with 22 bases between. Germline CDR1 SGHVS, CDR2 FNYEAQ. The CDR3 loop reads CASSLERLRGVGKLFF. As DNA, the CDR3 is TGTGCCAGCAGCTTGGAGAGACTTAGGGGAGTGGGGAAACTGTTTTTT.

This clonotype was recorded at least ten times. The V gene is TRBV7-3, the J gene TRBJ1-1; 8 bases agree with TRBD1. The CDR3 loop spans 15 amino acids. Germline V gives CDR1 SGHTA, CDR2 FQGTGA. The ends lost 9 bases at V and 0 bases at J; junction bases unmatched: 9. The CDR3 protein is CARGLTGQVNTEAFF. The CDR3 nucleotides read TGTGCCAGAGGTCTTACGGGACAGGTGAACACTGAAGCTTTCTTT.

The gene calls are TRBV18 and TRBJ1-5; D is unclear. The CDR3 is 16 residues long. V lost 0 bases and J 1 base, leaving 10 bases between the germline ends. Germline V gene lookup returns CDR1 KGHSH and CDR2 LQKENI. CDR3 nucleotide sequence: TGTGCCAGCTCACCACCGTCGGGCGGGAGCAATCAGCCCCAGCATTTT. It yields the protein CASSPPSGGSNQPQHF.

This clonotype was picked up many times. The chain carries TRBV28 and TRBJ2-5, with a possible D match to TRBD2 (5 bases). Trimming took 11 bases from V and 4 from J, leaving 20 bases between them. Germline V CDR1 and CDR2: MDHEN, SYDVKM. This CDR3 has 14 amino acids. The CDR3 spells CACRRRATPETQYF. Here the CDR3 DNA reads TGTGCCTGCCGGAGGAGAGCGACCCCAGAGACCCAGTACTTC.

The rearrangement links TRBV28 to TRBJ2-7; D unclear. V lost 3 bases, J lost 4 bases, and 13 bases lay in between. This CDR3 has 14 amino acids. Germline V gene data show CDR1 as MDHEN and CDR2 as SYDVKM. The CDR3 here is CASSLLAPAYEQYF. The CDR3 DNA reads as TGTGCCAGCAGTTTGTTGGCCCCGGCGTACGAGCAGTACTTC. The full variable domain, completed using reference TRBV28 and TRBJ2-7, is DVKVTQSSRYLVKRTGEKVFLECVQDMDHENMFWYRQDPGLGLRLIYFSYDVKMKEKGDIPEGYSVSREKKERFSLILESASTNQTSMYLCASSLLAPAYEQYFGPGTRLTVT.

Here the CDR3 DNA reads TGTGCCAGCAGTCTACAGGGTCAAGAGACCCAGTACTTC. Residues: CASSLQGQETQYF. The J gene is TRBJ2-5, the V gene TRBV28; D possibly corresponds to TRBD1 (6 bases). V was shortened by 5 bases and J by 2 bases, with 9 bases between the two germline ends. In germline, CDR1 is MDHEN, CDR2 SYDVKM. This CDR3 has 13 residues.